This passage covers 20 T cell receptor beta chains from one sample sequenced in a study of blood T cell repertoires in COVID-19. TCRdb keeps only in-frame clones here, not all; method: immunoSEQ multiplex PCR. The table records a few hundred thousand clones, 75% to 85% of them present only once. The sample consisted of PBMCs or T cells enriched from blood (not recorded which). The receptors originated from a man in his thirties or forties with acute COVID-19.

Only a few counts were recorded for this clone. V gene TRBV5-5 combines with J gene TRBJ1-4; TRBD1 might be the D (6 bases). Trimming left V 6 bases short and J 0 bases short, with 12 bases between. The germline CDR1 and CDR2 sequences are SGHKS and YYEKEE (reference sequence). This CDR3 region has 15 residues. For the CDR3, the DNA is TGTGCCAGCACCTCCCAGGGGCCAACTAATGAAAAACTGTTTTTT. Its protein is CASTSQGPTNEKLFF.

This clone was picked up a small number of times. The CDR3 DNA is TGTGCCAGCAGCCCCCGGGTCTATAGGAACACTGAAGCTTTCTTT. Its protein product is CASSPRVYRNTEAFF. V is TRBV6-5 and J is TRBJ1-1; D unresolved. This CDR3 is 15 amino acids long. Trimming cost V 6 bases and J 1 base, with 15 bases left between them. Germline CDR1 is MNHEY and CDR2 is SVGAGI.

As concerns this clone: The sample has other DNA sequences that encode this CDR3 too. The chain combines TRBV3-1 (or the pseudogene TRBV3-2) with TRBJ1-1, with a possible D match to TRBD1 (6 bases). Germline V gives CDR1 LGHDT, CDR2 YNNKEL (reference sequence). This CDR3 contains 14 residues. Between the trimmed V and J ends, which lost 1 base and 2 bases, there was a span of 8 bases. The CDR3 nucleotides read TGTGCCAGCAGCCAAGCAGGGGCTAACACTGAAGCTTTCTTT. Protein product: CASSQAGANTEAFF.

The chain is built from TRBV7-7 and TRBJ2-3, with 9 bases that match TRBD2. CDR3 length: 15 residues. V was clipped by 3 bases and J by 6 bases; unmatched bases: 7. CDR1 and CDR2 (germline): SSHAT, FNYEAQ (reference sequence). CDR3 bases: TGTGCCAGCAGCTTTTTAGCGGGGGTTATGGATACGCAGTATTTT. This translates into CASSFLAGVMDTQYF.

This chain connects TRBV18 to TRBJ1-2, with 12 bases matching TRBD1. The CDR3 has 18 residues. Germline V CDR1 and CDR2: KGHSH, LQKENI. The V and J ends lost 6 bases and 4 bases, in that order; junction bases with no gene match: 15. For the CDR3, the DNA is TGTGCCAGCTCCCTGGCCCCGGGACAGGGGGCGCAGAGCTATGGCTACACCTTC. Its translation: CASSLAPGQGAQSYGYTF.

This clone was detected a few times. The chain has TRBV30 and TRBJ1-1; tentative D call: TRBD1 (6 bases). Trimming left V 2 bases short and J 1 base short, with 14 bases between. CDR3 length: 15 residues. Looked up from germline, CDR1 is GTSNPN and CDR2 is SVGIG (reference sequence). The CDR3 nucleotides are TGTGCCTGGAGTCCGGGGGGCTCCCGGAACACTGAAGCTTTCTTT. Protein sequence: CAWSPGGSRNTEAFF.

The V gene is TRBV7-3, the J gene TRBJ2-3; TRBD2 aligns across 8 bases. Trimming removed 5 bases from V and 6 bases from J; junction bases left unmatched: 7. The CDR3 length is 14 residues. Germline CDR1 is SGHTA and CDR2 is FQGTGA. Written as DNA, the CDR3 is TGTGCCAGCAGCCCGAGCGGGGGCGGGGATACGCAGTATTTT. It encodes CASSPSGGGDTQYF.

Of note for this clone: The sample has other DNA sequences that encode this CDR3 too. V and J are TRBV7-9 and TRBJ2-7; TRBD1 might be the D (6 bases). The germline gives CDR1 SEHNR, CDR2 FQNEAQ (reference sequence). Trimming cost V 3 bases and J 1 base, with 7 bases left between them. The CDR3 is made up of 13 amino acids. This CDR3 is CASSFTGSYEQYF. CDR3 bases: TGTGCCAGCAGCTTCACAGGGTCCTACGAGCAGTACTTC.

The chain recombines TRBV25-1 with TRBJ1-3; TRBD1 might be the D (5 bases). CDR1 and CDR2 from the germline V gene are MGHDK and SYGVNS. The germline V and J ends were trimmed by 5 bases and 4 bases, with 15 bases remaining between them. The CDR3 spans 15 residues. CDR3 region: CASSLGLGDGNTIYF. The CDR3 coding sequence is TGTGCCAGCAGTCTAGGACTAGGGGACGGAAACACCATATATTTT.

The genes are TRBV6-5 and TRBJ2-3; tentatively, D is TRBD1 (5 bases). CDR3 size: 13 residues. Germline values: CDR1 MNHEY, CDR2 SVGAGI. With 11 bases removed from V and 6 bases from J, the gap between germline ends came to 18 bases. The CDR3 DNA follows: TGTGCCGGATCAAGCTCAGGGCGCGATACGCAGTATTTT. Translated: CAGSSSGRDTQYF.

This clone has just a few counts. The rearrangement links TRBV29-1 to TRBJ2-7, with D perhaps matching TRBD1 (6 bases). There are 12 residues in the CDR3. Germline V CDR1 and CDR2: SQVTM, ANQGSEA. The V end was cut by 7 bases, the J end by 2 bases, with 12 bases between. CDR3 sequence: CSARGVTYEQYF. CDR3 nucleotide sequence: TGCAGCGCCAGGGGCGTCACCTACGAGCAGTACTTC.

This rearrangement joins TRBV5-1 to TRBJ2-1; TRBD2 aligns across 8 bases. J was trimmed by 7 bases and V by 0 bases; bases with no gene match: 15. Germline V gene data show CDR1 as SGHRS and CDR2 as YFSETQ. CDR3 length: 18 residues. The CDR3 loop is CASSLGSGASGRRNEQFF. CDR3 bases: TGCGCCAGCAGCTTGGGTAGCGGGGCCTCCGGGCGAAGGAATGAGCAGTTCTTC.

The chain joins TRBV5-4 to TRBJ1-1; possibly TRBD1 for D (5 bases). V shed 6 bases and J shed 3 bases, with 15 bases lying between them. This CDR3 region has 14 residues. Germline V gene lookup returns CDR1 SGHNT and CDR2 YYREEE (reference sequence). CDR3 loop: CASTSGRAYTEAFF. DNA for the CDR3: TGTGCCAGCACAAGTGGCAGGGCCTACACTGAAGCTTTCTTT.

CDR3 amino acids: CSLQSPDRSPQTQYF. For the CDR3, the DNA is TGCAGCCTACAATCCCCCGACAGGTCTCCACAGACCCAGTACTTC. The chain has TRBV29-1 and TRBJ2-5; possibly TRBD1 for D (6 bases). V was shortened by 8 bases and J by 6 bases, with 25 bases between the two germline ends. The CDR3 is 15 residues long. Germline V gene data show CDR1 as SQVTM and CDR2 as ANQGSEA. The complete variable domain, with remaining parts taken from reference TRBV29-1 and TRBJ2-5, reads SAVISQKPSRDICQRGTSLTIQCQVDSQVTMMFWYRQQPGQSLTLIATANQGSEATYESGFVIDKFPISRPNLTFSTLTVSNMSPEDSSIYLCSLQSPDRSPQTQYFGPGTRLLVL.

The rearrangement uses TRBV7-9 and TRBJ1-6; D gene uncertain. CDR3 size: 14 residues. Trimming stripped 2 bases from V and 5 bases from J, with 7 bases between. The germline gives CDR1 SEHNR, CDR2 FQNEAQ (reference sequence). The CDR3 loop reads CASSLSPDNSPLHF. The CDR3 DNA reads TGTGCCAGCAGCTTATCTCCGGATAATTCACCCCTCCACTTT.

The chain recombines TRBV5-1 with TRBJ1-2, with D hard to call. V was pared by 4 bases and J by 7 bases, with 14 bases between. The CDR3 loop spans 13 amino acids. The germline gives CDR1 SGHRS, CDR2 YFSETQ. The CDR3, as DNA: TGCGCCAGCAGCCGTGAGTCCTCCCGTGGCTACACCTTC. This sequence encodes CASSRESSRGYTF.

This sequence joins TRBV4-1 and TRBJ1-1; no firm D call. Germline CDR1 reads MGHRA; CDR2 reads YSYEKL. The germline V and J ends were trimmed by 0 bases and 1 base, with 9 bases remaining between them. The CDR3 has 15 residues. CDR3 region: CASSQDLRGNTEAFF. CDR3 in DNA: TGCGCCAGCAGCCAAGATCTAAGAGGGAACACTGAAGCTTTCTTT.

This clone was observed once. The CDR3, as DNA: TGTGCCAGCAGTGATGAGACAGATACGCAGTATTTT. Translation: CASSDETDTQYF. J is TRBJ2-3 and V is TRBV6-4; D remains unclear. The germline gives CDR1 MRHNA, CDR2 SNTAGT. The CDR3 has 12 residues. V was trimmed by 3 bases and J by 3 bases, leaving 4 bases between them.

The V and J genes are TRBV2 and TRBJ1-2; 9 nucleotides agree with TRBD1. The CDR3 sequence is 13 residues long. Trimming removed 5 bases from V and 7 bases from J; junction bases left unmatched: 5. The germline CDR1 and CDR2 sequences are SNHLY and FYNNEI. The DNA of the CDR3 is TGTGCCAGCAGTCCGGGACAGGGCGTTGGCTACACCTTC. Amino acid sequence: CASSPGQGVGYTF.

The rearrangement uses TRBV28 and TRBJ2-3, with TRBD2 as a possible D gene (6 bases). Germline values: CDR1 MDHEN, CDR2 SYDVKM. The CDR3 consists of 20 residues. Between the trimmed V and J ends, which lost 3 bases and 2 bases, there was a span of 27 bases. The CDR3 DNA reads TGTGCCAGCAGTTTCTTGGTTTCTTTCACAGGAGGGAATATCACAGATACGCAGTATTTT. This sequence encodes CASSFLVSFTGGNITDTQYF. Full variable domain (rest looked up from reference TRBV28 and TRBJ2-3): DVKVTQSSRYLVKRTGEKVFLECVQDMDHENMFWYRQDPGLGLRLIYFSYDVKMKEKGDIPEGYSVSREKKERFSLILESASTNQTSMYLCASSFLVSFTGGNITDTQYFGPGTRLTVL.